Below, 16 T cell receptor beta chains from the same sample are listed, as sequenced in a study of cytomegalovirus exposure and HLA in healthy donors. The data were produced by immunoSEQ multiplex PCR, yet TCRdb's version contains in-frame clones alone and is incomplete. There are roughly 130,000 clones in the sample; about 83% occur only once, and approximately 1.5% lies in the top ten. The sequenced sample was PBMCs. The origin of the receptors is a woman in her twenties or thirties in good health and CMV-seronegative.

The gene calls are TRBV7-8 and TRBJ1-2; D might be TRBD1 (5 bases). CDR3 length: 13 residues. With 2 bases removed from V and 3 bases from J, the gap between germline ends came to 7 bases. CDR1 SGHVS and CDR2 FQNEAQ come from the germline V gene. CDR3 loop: CASSLQGYYGYTF. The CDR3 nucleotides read TGTGCCAGCAGCTTACAGGGATACTATGGCTACACCTTC.

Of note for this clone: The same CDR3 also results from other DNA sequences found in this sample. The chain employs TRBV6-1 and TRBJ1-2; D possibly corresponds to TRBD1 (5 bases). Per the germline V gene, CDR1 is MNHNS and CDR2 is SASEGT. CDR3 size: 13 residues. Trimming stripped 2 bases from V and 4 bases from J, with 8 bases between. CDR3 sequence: CASSEQGSYGYTF. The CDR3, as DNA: TGTGCCAGCAGTGAACAGGGATCCTATGGCTACACCTTC.

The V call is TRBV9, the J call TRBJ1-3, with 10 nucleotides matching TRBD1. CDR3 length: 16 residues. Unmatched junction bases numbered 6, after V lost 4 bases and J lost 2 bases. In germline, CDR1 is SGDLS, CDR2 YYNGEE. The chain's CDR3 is CASSQLDRGPGNTIYF. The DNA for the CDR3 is TGTGCCAGCAGCCAATTAGACAGGGGGCCTGGAAACACCATATATTTT.

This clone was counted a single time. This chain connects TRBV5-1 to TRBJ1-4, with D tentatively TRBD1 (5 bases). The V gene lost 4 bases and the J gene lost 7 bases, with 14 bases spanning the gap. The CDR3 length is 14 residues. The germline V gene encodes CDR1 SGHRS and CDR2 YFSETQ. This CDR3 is CASSPVGVSEKLFF. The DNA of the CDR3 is TGCGCCAGCAGCCCCGTAGGGGTGAGTGAAAAACTGTTTTTT. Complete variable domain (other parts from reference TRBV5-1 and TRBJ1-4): KAGVTQTPRYLIKTRGQQVTLSCSPISGHRSVSWYQQTPGQGLQFLFEYFSETQRNKGNFPGRFSGRQFSNSRSEMNVSTLELGDSALYLCASSPVGVSEKLFFGSGTQLSVL.

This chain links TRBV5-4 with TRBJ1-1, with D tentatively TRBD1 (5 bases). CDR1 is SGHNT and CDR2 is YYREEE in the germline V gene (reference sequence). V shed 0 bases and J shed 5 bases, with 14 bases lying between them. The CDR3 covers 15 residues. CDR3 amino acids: CASSLAGSGRTEAFF. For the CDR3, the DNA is TGTGCCAGCAGCTTGGCCGGGTCAGGGCGGACTGAAGCTTTCTTT.

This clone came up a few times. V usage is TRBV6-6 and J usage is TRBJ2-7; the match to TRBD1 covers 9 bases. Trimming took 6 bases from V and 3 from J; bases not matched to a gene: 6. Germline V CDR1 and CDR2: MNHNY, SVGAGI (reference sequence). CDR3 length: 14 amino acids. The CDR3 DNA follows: TGTGCCAGCAGAACCGGGACAGGGAACTACGAGCAGTACTTC. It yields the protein CASRTGTGNYEQYF.

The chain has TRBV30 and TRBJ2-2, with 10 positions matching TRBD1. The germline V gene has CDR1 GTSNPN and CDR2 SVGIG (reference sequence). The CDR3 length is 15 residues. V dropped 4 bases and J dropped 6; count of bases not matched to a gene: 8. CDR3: CAWNKGQGRAGELFF. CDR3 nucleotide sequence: TGTGCCTGGAATAAGGGACAGGGGAGGGCCGGGGAGCTGTTTTTT.

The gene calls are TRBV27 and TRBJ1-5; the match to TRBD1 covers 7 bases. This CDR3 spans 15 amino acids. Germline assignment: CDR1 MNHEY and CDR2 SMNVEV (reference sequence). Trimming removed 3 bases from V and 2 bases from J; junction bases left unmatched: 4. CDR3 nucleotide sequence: TGTGCCAGCAGTTTCGCAGGGGGTGGCAATCAGCCCCAGCATTTT. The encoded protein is CASSFAGGGNQPQHF.

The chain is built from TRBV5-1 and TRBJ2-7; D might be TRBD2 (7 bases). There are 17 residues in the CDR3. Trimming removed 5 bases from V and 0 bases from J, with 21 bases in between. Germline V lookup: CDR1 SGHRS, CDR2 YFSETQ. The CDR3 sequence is CASRAGAGALSSYEQYF. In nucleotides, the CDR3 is TGCGCCAGCAGAGCTGGGGCGGGGGCCCTGAGCTCCTACGAGCAGTACTTC.

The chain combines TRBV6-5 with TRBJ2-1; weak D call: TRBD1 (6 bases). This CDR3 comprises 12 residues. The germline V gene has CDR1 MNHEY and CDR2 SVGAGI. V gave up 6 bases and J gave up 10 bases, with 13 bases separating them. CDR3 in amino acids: CASREGQLEQFF. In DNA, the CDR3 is TGTGCCAGCAGGGAAGGACAGTTAGAGCAGTTCTTC.

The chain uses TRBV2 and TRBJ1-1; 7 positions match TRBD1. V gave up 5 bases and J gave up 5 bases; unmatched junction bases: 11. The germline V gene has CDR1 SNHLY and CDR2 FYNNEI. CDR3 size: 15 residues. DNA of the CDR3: TGTGCCAGCAGTTCCAGACAGGGAATTCTAACTGAAGCTTTCTTT. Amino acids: CASSSRQGILTEAFF.

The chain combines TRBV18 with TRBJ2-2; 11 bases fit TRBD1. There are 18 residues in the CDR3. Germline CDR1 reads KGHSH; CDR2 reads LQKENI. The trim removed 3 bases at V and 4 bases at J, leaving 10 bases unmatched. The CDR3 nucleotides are TGTGCCAGCTCACCGGTCCGGACAGGGGGCGCGGGCACCGGGGAGCTGTTTTTT. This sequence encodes CASSPVRTGGAGTGELFF.

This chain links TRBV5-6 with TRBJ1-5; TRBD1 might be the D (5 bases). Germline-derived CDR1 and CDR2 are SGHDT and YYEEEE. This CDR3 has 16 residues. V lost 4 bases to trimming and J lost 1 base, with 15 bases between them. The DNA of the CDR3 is TGTGCCAGCAGCCTACAAAAGGGGCGAAGCAATCAGCCCCAGCATTTT. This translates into CASSLQKGRSNQPQHF.

The CDR3 region has the DNA TGTGCCAGCAGCCCCCGTACAGGAAAAATGAACACTGAAGCTTTCTTT. It specifies CASSPRTGKMNTEAFF. The rearrangement uses TRBV11-2 and TRBJ1-1; D is possibly TRBD1 (5 bases). V lost 5 bases and J 0 bases, leaving 16 bases between the germline ends. The CDR3 contains 16 residues. The V gene's germline CDR1 is SGHAT and CDR2 FQNNGV.

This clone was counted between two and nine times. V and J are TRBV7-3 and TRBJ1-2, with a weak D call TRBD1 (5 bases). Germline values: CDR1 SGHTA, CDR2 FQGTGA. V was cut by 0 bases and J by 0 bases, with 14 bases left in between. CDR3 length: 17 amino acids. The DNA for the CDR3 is TGTGCCAGCAGCTTAACAGTCCGCGACAGAGCTAACTATGGCTACACCTTC. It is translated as CASSLTVRDRANYGYTF.

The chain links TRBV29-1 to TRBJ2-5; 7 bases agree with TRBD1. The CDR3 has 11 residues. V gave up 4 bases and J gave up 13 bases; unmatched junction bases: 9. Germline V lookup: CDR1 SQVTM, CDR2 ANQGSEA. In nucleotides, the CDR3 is TGCAGCGTTGTTTCCGCAGGGGGAGCGTACTTC. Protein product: CSVVSAGGAYF.